Listed below are T cell receptor beta chains from one sample, sequenced in a study of immune evolution from preneoplasia to lung adenocarcinoma. Generated by immunoSEQ multiplex PCR, the TCRdb table keeps only in-frame clones and is missing some. Here the sample spans roughly 9,000 clones, roughly 80% being singletons. The specimen sequenced was FFPE minimally invasive lung adenocarcinoma tissue. These receptors originate from a donor of 70 years or more with lung adenocarcinoma. The CDR3 runs from the conserved cysteine through the conserved F or W. The D gene is left open where the match is weak. Clone size is not always given. Where it is, it says once, few, many or a class for expanded clones.

D	J	V	size	CDR3	DNA
TRBD2	TRBJ2-7	TRBV5-1	NA	CASSLDPSGNGYEQYF	TGCGCCAGCAGCTTGGATCCTAGCGGGAATGGGTACGAGCAGTACTTC
NA	TRBJ2-5	TRBV6-1	NA	CASSELFVSQYF	TGTGCCAGCAGTGAATTGTTTGTGTCCCAGTACTTC
NA	TRBJ2-1	TRBV6-5	NA	CASSYGNEQFF	TGTGCCAGCAGTTACGGGAATGAGCAGTTCTTC
NA	TRBJ2-2	TRBV6-1	few	CASSELAGNTGELFF	TGTGCCAGCAGTGAATTGGCAGGAAATACCGGGGAGCTGTTTTTT
TRBD2	TRBJ2-3	TRBV6-1	NA	CAITMGLAGTDTQYF	TGTGCCATCACTATGGGACTAGCGGGCACAGATACGCAGTATTTT
TRBD1	TRBJ2-5	TRBV9	NA	CASSLGQGQETQYF	TGTGCCAGCAGCCTTGGACAGGGGCAAGAGACCCAGTACTTC
TRBD1	TRBJ2-5	TRBV9	few	CASSAGDRQETQYF	TGTGCCAGCAGTGCAGGGGACAGACAAGAGACCCAGTACTTC
NA	TRBJ2-6	TRBV28	once	CASSSGTGRLSANVLTF	TGTGCCAGCAGTTCCGGGACGGGCCGTCTGTCGGCCAACGTCCTGACTTTC
NA	TRBJ2-7	TRBV7-2	NA	CASSKFYEQYF	TGTGCCAGCAGCAAATTCTACGAGCAGTACTTC
NA	TRBJ1-2	TRBV28	once	CASSSNYGYTF	TGTGCCAGCAGTAGCAACTATGGCTACACCTTC
NA	TRBJ1-5	TRBV16	medium-sized	CASSPLGFSNQPQHF	TGTGCCAGCAGCCCCCTTGGGTTTAGCAATCAGCCCCAGCATTTT
NA	TRBJ2-7	TRBV6-5	NA	CASSYSRDSPYEQYF	TGTGCCAGCAGTTACTCAAGGGATAGCCCCTACGAGCAGTACTTC
TRBD2	TRBJ2-7	TRBV10-3	NA	CAISSGGLSYEQYF	TGTGCCATCAGCAGCGGGGGACTCTCCTACGAGCAGTACTTC
TRBD2	TRBJ2-7	TRBV10-1	NA	CASSELTSGDYEQYF	TGCGCCAGCAGTGAGTTGACTAGCGGGGACTACGAGCAGTACTTC
NA	TRBJ2-2	TRBV27	NA	CASSPRLGGELFF	TGTGCCAGCAGTCCACGACTGGGCGGGGAGCTGTTTTTT
TRBD2	TRBJ2-3	TRBV10-1	NA	CASSANSGTGDTQYF	TGCGCCAGCAGTGCTAATAGCGGGACTGGAGATACGCAGTATTTT